The 28 T cell receptor beta chains presented below share a single source sample, sequenced in a study of blood T cells in healthy people across ages. For the second PCR, which ran for about 6 to 11 cycles, a sample-barcoded 5' primer and a J-beta primer mix were used. TCRdb re-analysed the 5' RACE reads in MiXCR, keeping a single row per CDR3 protein. The sample lists approximately 900,000 distinct CDR3 sequences, roughly 52% seen once, with 13% in the top ten. Sequenced material: blood. These receptors were collected from a man aged 25-40 years in good health.

The V and J genes are TRBV5-1 and TRBJ1-5; D possibly corresponds to TRBD1 (6 bases). Trimming removed 4 bases at V and 3 bases at J, with 11 bases between. CDR1 and CDR2 (germline): SGHRS, YFSETQ. The CDR3 has 14 amino acids. The DNA of the CDR3 is TGCGCCAGCAGCACCCCAGGGGCCAATCAGCCCCAGCATTTT. Translation: CASSTPGANQPQHF.

The chain uses TRBV18 and TRBJ1-5, with D perhaps matching TRBD1 (6 bases). The V end lost 5 bases, the J end lost 3 bases, and 23 bases lay between the germline ends. CDR3 length: 18 residues. Germline CDR1 reads KGHSH; CDR2 reads LQKENI. CDR3: CASSGLPPTGTDNQPQHF. The CDR3, as DNA: TGTGCCAGCTCAGGACTACCGCCAACAGGGACGGACAATCAGCCCCAGCATTTT.

This clonotype was counted only a few times. The chain is built from TRBV7-2 and TRBJ2-3, with D possibly matching TRBD2 (5 bases). This CDR3 is 14 amino acids long. Germline lookup yields CDR1 SGHTA and CDR2 FQGNSA. With 5 bases removed from V and 2 bases from J, the gap between germline ends came to 11 bases. The CDR3 sequence: CASSPAVLTDTQYF. The DNA for the CDR3 is TGTGCCAGCAGCCCAGCGGTGCTCACAGATACGCAGTATTTT.

This clonotype turned up a few times. Here the CDR3 DNA reads TGTGCCAGCAGCCCGGACAGGGTAGGGCAGCCCCAGCATTTT. Translating gives CASSPDRVGQPQHF. The V and J genes are TRBV12-3 or TRBV12-4 and TRBJ1-5, with 8 bases identical to TRBD1. This CDR3 region has 14 residues. The V and J ends lost 6 bases and 7 bases, in that order; junction bases with no gene match: 8.

This clonotype was found a few times. This chain uses TRBV4-2 with TRBJ1-4; D not resolved. The CDR3 loop spans 12 amino acids. Per the germline V gene, CDR1 is LGHNA and CDR2 is YNFKEQ. Trimming left V 3 bases short and J 8 bases short, with 7 bases between. CDR3 sequence: CASSQWGEKLFF. CDR3 coding DNA: TGTGCCAGCAGCCAGTGGGGAGAAAAACTGTTTTTT.

The chain carries TRBV2 and TRBJ1-4; no clear D. The CDR3 runs 15 residues. Trimming cost V 7 bases and J 4 bases, with 16 bases left between them. Germline V gives CDR1 SNHLY, CDR2 FYNNEI. CDR3 in amino acids: CASKPANSRNEKLFF. The CDR3 nucleotides are TGTGCCAGCAAACCAGCAAACAGCCGTAATGAAAAACTGTTTTTT.

Regarding this clonotype: A junction boundary mismatches the germline segment, possibly from a read error. The chain carries TRBV4-1 and TRBJ2-7; D gene unclear. This CDR3 comprises 15 residues. CDR1 MGHRA and CDR2 YSYEKL come from the germline V gene. The CDR3 DNA is TGCACCAGCAGCCAAGAACCAGGAAACTCCTACGAGCAGTACTTC. Protein: CTSSQEPGNSYEQYF.

The CDR3: CSVEEGGRGYTGELFF. For the CDR3, the DNA is TGCAGCGTTGAAGAGGGCGGCAGGGGTTACACCGGGGAGCTGTTTTTT. The chain carries TRBV29-1 and TRBJ2-2; D might be TRBD1 (6 bases). The CDR3 loop spans 16 amino acids. Trimming removed 0 bases from V and 3 bases from J, with 14 bases in between. Looked up from germline, CDR1 is SQVTM and CDR2 is ANQGSEA.

The chain is built from TRBV18 and TRBJ2-7, with no clear D. Per the germline V gene, CDR1 is KGHSH and CDR2 is LQKENI. The CDR3 runs 13 residues. Trimming took off 6 bases at V and 6 bases at J, with 15 bases between the two ends. The CDR3: CASSPELASEQYF. The CDR3, as DNA: TGTGCCAGCTCGCCCGAACTGGCCAGCGAGCAGTACTTC.

The V gene is TRBV5-5, the J gene TRBJ2-4; D is uncertain. Germline loops: CDR1 SGHKS, CDR2 YYEKEE (reference sequence). The CDR3 spans 13 residues. Trimming took 0 bases from V and 9 from J, leaving 10 bases between them. CDR3 DNA sequence: TGTGCCAGCAGCTTGGAGGGTTTGGCCATTCAGTACTTC. This translates into CASSLEGLAIQYF.

The rearrangement joins TRBV25-1 to TRBJ1-5; D call uncertain. The CDR3 covers 10 residues. Germline V CDR1 and CDR2: MGHDK, SYGVNS. V lost 4 bases to trimming and J lost 7 bases, with 2 bases between them. The CDR3 region is CASSVQPQHF. For the CDR3, the DNA is TGTGCCAGCAGTGTCCAGCCCCAGCATTTT.

The chain carries TRBV28 and TRBJ2-5; 7 positions agree with TRBD2. The CDR3 runs to 16 residues. The V gene end was trimmed by 6 bases and the J gene end by 2 bases; junction bases not matched to a gene: 12. CDR1 and CDR2 (germline): MDHEN, SYDVKM. CDR3 protein: CASSPLESGEQETQYF. The CDR3 DNA sequence: TGTGCCAGCAGCCCCCTGGAGAGCGGGGAACAAGAGACCCAGTACTTC.

Details on this clonotype: The junction departs from the called germline gene at one end, perhaps through a read error. The chain employs TRBV29-1 and TRBJ1-2; 10 bases are shared with TRBD1. The length of the CDR3 is 17 residues. Germline-derived CDR1 and CDR2 are SQVTM and ANQGSEA. The CDR3, as DNA: TGCAGCGTTGAGGACCTGACAATCCGGGACAGGGGCTTCGGCTTCACCTTC. Translating gives CSVEDLTIRDRGFGFTF. The whole variable domain, filled in from reference TRBV29-1 and TRBJ1-2, reads SAVISQKPSRDICQRGTSLTIQCQVDSQVTMMFWYRQQPGQSLTLIATANQGSEATYESGFVIDKFPISRPNLTFSTLTVSNMSPEDSSIYLCSVEDLTIRDRGFGFTFGSGTRLTVV.

The chain recombines TRBV5-1 with TRBJ2-2; D is ambiguous. The germline gives CDR1 SGHRS, CDR2 YFSETQ. CDR3 length equals 14 residues. The V end was cut by 1 base, the J end by 4 bases, with 8 bases between. The CDR3 region has the DNA TGCGCCAGCAGCTTGTCGCAGACCACCGGGGAGCTGTTTTTT. This codes for CASSLSQTTGELFF.

This clonotype was counted between two and nine times. V is TRBV6-7 and J is TRBJ2-4; the D is unclear. TRBV6-7 is treated as an ORF (open reading frame) with a function not yet certain. V was shortened by 3 bases and J by 2 bases, with 14 bases between the two germline ends. This CDR3 is built from 16 residues. CDR3 bases: TGTGCCAGCAGTTATCGGCTCCCGGAGTCCAAAAACATTCAGTACTTC. It yields the protein CASSYRLPESKNIQYF.

This chain connects TRBV5-1 to TRBJ1-1; 8 bases line up with TRBD1. The CDR3 runs 16 residues. The germline CDR1 and CDR2 sequences are SGHRS and YFSETQ. The V gene end was trimmed by 4 bases and the J gene end by 1 base; junction bases not matched to a gene: 9. The CDR3 DNA is TGCGCCAGCAGCGTCAGGGGGCCGGGATCGAACACTGAAGCTTTCTTT. It encodes CASSVRGPGSNTEAFF.

V gene TRBV6-1 combines with J gene TRBJ2-7; possible D gene TRBD1, 6 bases. Germline V gene sequence: CDR1 MNHNS, CDR2 SASEGT. V was clipped by 1 base and J by 6 bases, with 7 bases between them. The CDR3 length is 12 residues. Here the CDR3 DNA reads TGTGCCAGCAGTGAAGTAGGGGGCGAGCAGTACTTC. This encodes CASSEVGGEQYF.

The V and J genes are TRBV7-2 and TRBJ2-7; TRBD1 aligns across 8 bases. Germline V lookup: CDR1 SGHTA, CDR2 FQGNSA. The CDR3 spans 15 residues. Trimming at V came to 6 bases and at J to 2 bases, leaving 9 bases not matched to a gene. CDR3 sequence: CASSQRTGRTYEQYF. In DNA form, the CDR3 reads TGTGCCAGCAGTCAGCGGACAGGGAGGACCTACGAGCAGTACTTC.

This clonotype appeared once. A read error may be the cause here, since a much bigger clone is one base away. The gene calls are TRBV20-1 and TRBJ2-1; no clear D. Judging by the DNA end, TRBJ2-7 fits better; the J call may be wrong. Germline V gene sequence: CDR1 DFQATT, CDR2 SNEGSKA (reference sequence). CDR3 length: 13 amino acids. CDR3 loop: CSARENTYNEQYF. The CDR3 DNA follows: TGCAGTGCTAGAGAAAACACATACAATGAGCAGTACTTC.

The gene calls are TRBV9 and TRBJ2-1, with D hard to call. This CDR3 is 15 amino acids long. Trimming cost V 4 bases and J 0 bases, with 11 bases left between them. Looked up from germline, CDR1 is SGDLS and CDR2 is YYNGEE. The CDR3 bases are TGTGCCAGCAGCCCCCACGAGAGCTCCTACAATGAGCAGTTCTTC. Its translation: CASSPHESSYNEQFF.

The chain is built from TRBV14 and TRBJ2-1, with TRBD2 as a possible D gene (6 bases). V shed 4 bases and J shed 4 bases, with 17 bases lying between them. There are 16 residues in the CDR3. Germline V CDR1 and CDR2: SGHDN, FVKESK. CDR3 protein: CASSPLSGTGYNEQFF. The CDR3, as DNA: TGTGCCAGCAGCCCCCTTTCCGGGACTGGTTACAATGAGCAGTTCTTC.

The V and J genes are TRBV20-1 and TRBJ1-2, with unresolved D. CDR3 size: 13 residues. Germline V gene sequence: CDR1 DFQATT, CDR2 SNEGSKA (reference sequence). Between the trimmed V and J ends, which lost 3 bases and 3 bases, there was a span of 11 bases. CDR3 protein: CSASHGEDYGYTF. The DNA of the CDR3 is TGCAGTGCTAGCCACGGCGAGGACTATGGCTACACCTTC.

The chain combines TRBV12-3 or TRBV12-4 with TRBJ1-2; D might be TRBD1 (6 bases). V was pared by 5 bases and J by 10 bases, with 14 bases between. The CDR3 totals 12 residues. CDR3 nucleotide sequence: TGTGCCAGCAGTCATACAGGGTCCGACTACACCTTC. This sequence encodes CASSHTGSDYTF.

This sequence joins TRBV30 and TRBJ1-2, with D possibly TRBD1 on 6 matching bases. Germline V gives CDR1 GTSNPN, CDR2 SVGIG (reference sequence). V lost 7 bases and J lost 4, with 10 bases in between. The CDR3 is 11 residues long. CDR3 sequence reads: CASRDIYGYTF. As DNA, the CDR3 is TGTGCCTCCCGGGACATCTATGGCTACACCTTC.

This clonotype has only a few counts. The chain is built from TRBV3-1 and TRBJ2-2; D uncertain. Germline CDR1 is LGHDT and CDR2 is YNNKEL (reference sequence). The CDR3 length is 14 residues. The germline V and J ends were trimmed by 4 bases and 7 bases, with 13 bases remaining between them. In DNA form, the CDR3 reads TGTGCCAGCAGCCCAGACGCGGAAAGCGGGGAGCTGTTTTTT. Translation gives CASSPDAESGELFF.

This clonotype was detected once. DNA for the CDR3: TGTGCCAGCAGCTTGGCCGGTACGGTGGAAGGATCACCCCTCCACTTT. Protein: CASSLAGTVEGSPLHF. The rearrangement uses TRBV7-3 and TRBJ1-6; D is undetermined. Germline V CDR1 and CDR2: SGHTA, FQGTGA. Trimming pared 3 bases from V and 10 bases from J, leaving 19 bases between. The CDR3 runs 16 residues.

The chain recombines TRBV2 with TRBJ2-6; a weak D match, TRBD1 (5 bases). Germline CDR1 is SNHLY and CDR2 is FYNNEI. Trimming took 6 bases from V and 1 from J, leaving 16 bases between them. The CDR3 sequence is 17 residues long. The CDR3 protein is CASSLRAGRSGANVLTF. In nucleotides, the CDR3 is TGTGCCAGCAGCCTCCGGGCAGGGCGATCTGGGGCCAACGTCCTGACTTTC.

The chain uses TRBV5-1 and TRBJ2-1; D may match TRBD1 or TRBD2 (5 bases each). Germline lookup yields CDR1 SGHRS and CDR2 YFSETQ. V lost 4 bases, J lost 1 base, and 12 bases lay in between. This CDR3 has 15 amino acids. The CDR3 sequence: CASSHEGSSYNEQFF. The CDR3 region has the DNA TGCGCCAGCAGCCACGAGGGGAGTTCCTACAATGAGCAGTTCTTC.